The 24 T cell receptor beta chains below all came from one sample that was sequenced in a study of shared clonotypes between healthy human individuals (TCRdb year 2020). Libraries were made using the immunoSEQ multiplex PCR assay. TCRdb carries this immuneACCESS record with in-frame sequences only. Its versions omit some clonotypes, under half of them owing to an unresolved V gene in the studies checked, with the rest unexplained. The sample records fewer than 1.8 million clones, approximately 98.5% of which are singletons. The top ten clones comprise 0.36% of the sample. Sequencing used naive CD4+ T cells sorted from blood. The sample's cell subset or site label, decoded: CD45RA+ positively selected. The receptor set was obtained from a man younger than 45 in good health.

This clone was seen once. The rearrangement links TRBV2 to TRBJ1-3; a weak D match, TRBD1 (6 bases). The length of the CDR3 is 15 residues. Germline V gene sequence: CDR1 SNHLY, CDR2 FYNNEI. Trimming cost V 6 bases and J 4 bases, with 16 bases left between them. The CDR3 nucleotides are TGTGCCAGCAGGAGAGGCAGGGGATCAGGAAACACCATATATTTT. This translates into CASRRGRGSGNTIYF.

This clone has a single count. The sample has other DNA sequences that encode this CDR3 too. The chain combines TRBV5-1 with TRBJ2-4; D is undetermined. The V gene's germline CDR1 is SGHRS and CDR2 YFSETQ. V shed 0 bases and J shed 0 bases, with 7 bases lying between them. CDR3 length equals 15 residues. The CDR3 bases are TGCGCCAGCAGCTTGGGACAATTAGCCAAAAACATTCAGTACTTC. Translation gives CASSLGQLAKNIQYF.

This clone was counted once. CDR3 nucleotides: TGTGCCAGCAGCTTACACGGGAGGCGCTCGAGGGGGTACAATGAGCAGTTCTTC. Its protein product is CASSLHGRRSRGYNEQFF. The chain is built from TRBV7-9 and TRBJ2-1, with D possibly matching TRBD2 (7 bases). The CDR3 runs to 18 residues. The V gene lost 2 bases and the J gene lost 4 bases, with 21 bases spanning the gap. The germline V gene encodes CDR1 SEHNR and CDR2 FQNEAQ (reference sequence).

The chain has TRBV9 and TRBJ2-1, with D tentatively TRBD2 (6 bases). This CDR3 is 20 amino acids long. Trimming pared 0 bases from V and 5 bases from J, leaving 27 bases between. Germline loops: CDR1 SGDLS, CDR2 YYNGEE. The CDR3 loop is CASSVANTGYEGLQHNEQFF. DNA for the CDR3: TGTGCCAGCAGCGTAGCCAACACGGGCTACGAGGGACTCCAACACAATGAGCAGTTCTTC. Full variable domain (rest looked up from reference TRBV9 and TRBJ2-1): DSGVTQTPKHLITATGQRVTLRCSPRSGDLSVYWYQQSLDQGLQFLIQYYNGEERAKGNILERFSAQQFPDLHSELNLSSLELGDSALYFCASSVANTGYEGLQHNEQFFGPGTRLTVL.

This chain uses TRBV4-1 with TRBJ2-1, with TRBD1 as a possible D gene (6 bases). The CDR3 has 16 residues. Per the germline V gene, CDR1 is MGHRA and CDR2 is YSYEKL. The V end lost 1 base, the J end lost 2 bases, and 12 bases lay between the germline ends. CDR3 in DNA: TGCGCCAGCAGCCAAGTATCAGGGGTCACCTACAATGAGCAGTTCTTC. It yields the protein CASSQVSGVTYNEQFF.

A single count supports this clone. J is TRBJ2-2 and V is TRBV28; TRBD1 agrees at 9 bases. CDR3 size: 18 residues. J was trimmed by 6 bases and V by 4 bases; bases with no gene match: 15. Germline V lookup: CDR1 MDHEN, CDR2 SYDVKM. The CDR3 nucleotides are TGTGCCAGCAGTTCTTTACAGGGGGCCGGTTTGCTGGCCGGGGAGCTGTTTTTT. This codes for CASSSLQGAGLLAGELFF.

V gene TRBV28 combines with J gene TRBJ2-2, with a tentative D call TRBD2 (5 bases). V was pared by 6 bases and J by 5 bases, with 16 bases between. Germline loops: CDR1 MDHEN, CDR2 SYDVKM. CDR3 length: 15 amino acids. CDR3 amino acids: CASRSTGPGTGELFF. CDR3 coding DNA: TGTGCCAGCAGATCTACGGGCCCGGGGACCGGGGAGCTGTTTTTT.

The chain employs TRBV4-1 and TRBJ1-1; D might be TRBD1 (5 bases). Germline CDR1 and CDR2: MGHRA and YSYEKL. Trimming cost V 7 bases and J 1 base, with 13 bases left between them. The CDR3 spans 14 residues. CDR3 residues: CASNLGVRNTEAFF. The CDR3 DNA sequence: TGCGCCAGCAACTTGGGGGTGAGGAACACTGAAGCTTTCTTT.

The chain uses TRBV7-2 and TRBJ1-4; D remains unclear. The V and J ends lost 0 bases and 8 bases respectively, with 13 bases between them. The CDR3 covers 15 residues. The germline CDR1 and CDR2 sequences are SGHTA and FQGNSA. CDR3 residues: CASSLAAREREKLFF. CDR3 DNA sequence: TGTGCCAGCAGCTTAGCGGCCCGGGAACGAGAAAAACTGTTTTTT.

The V and J genes are TRBV6-5 and TRBJ2-1; D is unresolved. Per the germline V gene, CDR1 is MNHEY and CDR2 is SVGAGI. The CDR3 loop spans 12 amino acids. The V and J ends lost 6 bases and 5 bases respectively, with 8 bases between them. For the CDR3, the DNA is TGTGCCAGCAGCTCCCCCGACAATGAGCAGTTCTTC. It translates to CASSSPDNEQFF.

Details on this clone: In the same sample, other DNA sequences code for this CDR3. The J gene is TRBJ1-1, the V gene TRBV18; tentatively, D is TRBD1 (5 bases). CDR3 length: 14 residues. Germline V gives CDR1 KGHSH, CDR2 LQKENI. V gave up 0 bases and J gave up 1 base, with 6 bases separating them. The CDR3 DNA reads TGTGCCAGCTCACCACCGGGGCGGAACACTGAAGCTTTCTTT. The encoded protein is CASSPPGRNTEAFF. Full variable domain (outside the CDR3, taken from reference TRBV18 and TRBJ1-1): NAGVMQNPRHLVRRRGQEARLRCSPMKGHSHVYWYRQLPEEGLKFMVYLQKENIIDESGMPKERFSAEFPKEGPSILRIQQVVRGDSAAYFCASSPPGRNTEAFFGQGTRLTVV.

The sample holds one count of this clone. This sequence joins TRBV15 and TRBJ1-5, with D uncertain. This CDR3 has 15 amino acids. Germline V CDR1 and CDR2: LNHNV, YYDKDF (reference sequence). Trimming shortened V by 3 bases and J by 3 bases, and 12 bases separated the two germline ends. CDR3 bases: TGTGCCACCAGCAGGTTGCCCTCCGTCAATCAGCCCCAGCATTTT. Amino acid sequence: CATSRLPSVNQPQHF.

Note on this clone: The sample holds other DNA sequences that translate to the same CDR3. The V and J genes are TRBV14 and TRBJ2-1; D may be TRBD1 (6 bases). V lost 3 bases, J lost 3 bases, and 6 bases lay in between. The CDR3 contains 13 residues. Germline V lookup: CDR1 SGHDN, CDR2 FVKESK. The CDR3 spells CASSQDSYNEQFF. As DNA, the CDR3 is TGTGCCAGCAGCCAGGACAGCTACAATGAGCAGTTCTTC.

This clone was counted a single time. This sample includes further DNA sequences coding for the same CDR3. The chain joins TRBV7-3 to TRBJ2-2; D call uncertain. Germline-derived CDR1 and CDR2 are SGHTA and FQGTGA. V lost 2 bases and J 1 base, leaving 5 bases between the germline ends. The CDR3 spans 14 residues. The DNA for the CDR3 is TGTGCCAGCAGCTTAGGGGTGAACACCGGGGAGCTGTTTTTT. Residues: CASSLGVNTGELFF.

A word on this clone: This sample also contains other DNA sequences that code for the same CDR3. The V gene is TRBV5-4, the J gene TRBJ2-1; the match to TRBD2 covers 15 bases. The CDR3 length is 15 residues. The V gene's germline CDR1 is SGHNT and CDR2 YYREEE (reference sequence). V lost 2 bases to trimming and J lost 7 bases; unmatched junction nucleotides: 1. CDR3 protein: CASSFGLAGGNEQFF. The CDR3, as DNA: TGTGCCAGCAGCTTCGGACTAGCGGGAGGGAATGAGCAGTTCTTC.

The J gene is TRBJ2-7, the V gene TRBV9; D is ambiguous. Germline V gene sequence: CDR1 SGDLS, CDR2 YYNGEE. Trimming took off 0 bases at V and 2 bases at J, with 9 bases between the two ends. This CDR3 has 14 amino acids. CDR3 residues: CASSVAYGPYEQYF. CDR3 sequence (DNA): TGTGCCAGCAGCGTAGCTTACGGACCCTACGAGCAGTACTTC.

Only one count was recorded for this clone. The chain uses TRBV5-1 and TRBJ2-7; possible D gene TRBD2, 6 bases. Trimming removed 5 bases at V and 4 bases at J, with 13 bases between. Germline V lookup: CDR1 SGHRS, CDR2 YFSETQ. The CDR3 extends over 13 amino acids. The CDR3 reads CASSFPGAYEQYF. The CDR3 nucleotides read TGCGCCAGCAGTTTCCCGGGAGCTTACGAGCAGTACTTC. Complete variable domain (other parts from reference TRBV5-1 and TRBJ2-7): KAGVTQTPRYLIKTRGQQVTLSCSPISGHRSVSWYQQTPGQGLQFLFEYFSETQRNKGNFPGRFSGRQFSNSRSEMNVSTLELGDSALYLCASSFPGAYEQYFGPGTRLTVT.

This chain joins TRBV5-1 and TRBJ1-2; 7 bases agree with TRBD1. Losses at the gene ends were 1 base for V and 4 bases for J; bases not matched to a gene: 7. CDR1 is SGHRS, CDR2 YFSETQ, per germline. The CDR3 loop spans 15 amino acids. The CDR3: CASSLSLTGPYGYTF. CDR3 bases: TGCGCCAGCAGCTTGTCGCTGACAGGGCCCTATGGCTACACCTTC.

This chain joins TRBV6-1 and TRBJ2-5; possible D gene TRBD2, 6 bases. The germline V gene encodes CDR1 MNHNS and CDR2 SASEGT. The ends were cut back, 10 bases at V and 2 bases at J, with 20 bases in the middle. The CDR3 has 15 residues. The chain's CDR3 is CATGRLGSPQETQYF. CDR3 coding DNA: TGTGCCACCGGGAGACTAGGGAGTCCACAAGAGACCCAGTACTTC.

This sequence joins TRBV7-2 and TRBJ2-3; D is perhaps TRBD2 (6 bases). Looked up from germline, CDR1 is SGHTA and CDR2 is FQGNSA. There are 13 residues in the CDR3. V was pared by 5 bases and J by 3 bases, with 9 bases between. CDR3 in amino acids: CASSALATDTQYF. In DNA, the CDR3 is TGTGCCAGCAGCGCACTAGCAACAGATACGCAGTATTTT.

V is TRBV5-5 and J is TRBJ2-7; tentative D call: TRBD1 (5 bases). V was cut by 0 bases and J by 6 bases, with 16 bases left in between. This CDR3 spans 15 amino acids. The germline V gene encodes CDR1 SGHKS and CDR2 YYEKEE (reference sequence). CDR3 DNA: TGTGCCAGCAGCTTGGAGGGCAGGGCAGTCGCCGAGCAGTACTTC. This translates into CASSLEGRAVAEQYF.

V is TRBV28 and J is TRBJ2-3; TRBD2 matches at 15 bases. The ends lost 6 bases at V and 2 bases at J; junction bases unmatched: 3. Germline CDR1 and CDR2: MDHEN and SYDVKM. The length of the CDR3 is 16 residues. The CDR3 protein is CASSRTSGRATDTQYF. CDR3 nucleotide sequence: TGTGCCAGCAGCCGGACTAGCGGGAGGGCCACAGATACGCAGTATTTT.

CDR3 loop: CASSQEQMSYEQYF. The CDR3 DNA is TGCGCCAGCAGCCAAGAACAGATGTCCTACGAGCAGTACTTC. This sequence joins TRBV4-1 and TRBJ2-7, with unresolved D. In germline, CDR1 is MGHRA, CDR2 YSYEKL. V gave up 0 bases and J gave up 1 base, with 7 bases separating them. CDR3 length: 14 residues.

The chain employs TRBV7-2 and TRBJ1-2; weak D call: TRBD1 (5 bases). Germline-derived CDR1 and CDR2 are SGHTA and FQGNSA. The length of the CDR3 is 13 residues. The V gene lost 7 bases and the J gene lost 6 bases, with 15 bases spanning the gap. The CDR3 DNA follows: TGTGCCAGCACGGGGGTCTACCCGCATGGCTACACCTTC. It specifies CASTGVYPHGYTF.